This T cell receptor (beta chain) was recorded in a study of cytotoxic CD8 clonotypes in ibrutinib-treated CLL (TCRdb year 2021). Study-level background: The cohort was composed of about 10 relapsed/refractory and around 15 treatment-naive patients; IGHV unmutated status was identified in some 17 patients. Partial responses were observed in about 25 patients and complete responses in 2; after a median follow-up of 68 months, remission was maintained in approximately 14 patients and progression was observed in approximately 12. Samples at response were collected after a median of around twelve months of treatment, with a range of roughly 6 to 40 months. An average of around 260,000 productive templates and some 100,000 productive rearrangements was obtained per sample. Longitudinal samples were obtainable from about 30% of the roughly 90 participants in the trial. Cryopreserved peripheral blood mononuclear cells were collected before treatment, at response, and at either disease progression or sustained remission. Patients were still on ibrutinib when every remission and progressive disease sample was collected.

The investigation overall reported the following: At ibrutinib response clonality went up, during sustained remission it held steady, and at progression it dropped back toward baseline. Lymph node repertoires were not examined, and the timing of sampling was not matched between patients in sustained remission and those whose disease progressed. Public clonotypes were rare and either shrank or stayed stable during treatment, and the rise in clonality at ibrutinib response reflected expansion of private clonotypes. Baseline clonality was found to be higher than that of age-matched healthy donors and was strongly correlated with circulating CD8+ T-cell counts.

This clone was found once. There is no known antigen for this receptor. Base qualities are not recorded, but no much larger clone differs from it by a single base. A MiSeq instrument was used for deep resolution sequencing, which targeted depths ranging from 1 in 1 million up to 1 in 200,000 T cells, with coverage averaging 10x for each clonotype. The immunoSEQ hsTCRB Kit was used to generate the TCR beta libraries. Turning to the authors' computational methods: The data were analyzed with ImmunoSEQ Analyzer and ImmunoSEQ Data Assistant, and V, D and J gene assignments followed IMGT definitions. Clonality, which ranges from 0 to 1, was calculated as one minus the normalized Shannon entropy of productive rearrangement frequencies. Only overrepresented clonotypes making up at least 0.05% of each patient's repertoire were included in the public clonotype analysis. Thirteen age-matched healthy donor repertoires from immuneACCESS were used as controls for clonality. Here the immuneACCESS table is served through TCRdb, limited to in-frame sequences with V and J called. Missing clones are a known gap in these copies; in checked studies unresolved V genes cover under half, and the rest lacks a known reason. That table furnishes V, J and clone size, whereas the DNA furnished D and trimming. The table for this sample lists over 250,000 clones; approximately 76% of them were counted only once. The ten largest clones take up roughly 5.7% of the sample.

Explained via the paper, the time point label denotes: progressive disease on ibrutinib. For TCR beta library preparation, approximately 2 micrograms of genomic DNA were extracted from the cryopreserved PBMCs. Longitudinal blood samples from CLL patients receiving ibrutinib monotherapy were subjected to high-throughput TCR beta sequencing. Patients were enrolled in a phase 2 open-label single-center ibrutinib monotherapy trial. V drops 0 bases and J drops 7 bases, leaving 18 bases in between. The germline V gene specifies LGHNA as CDR1 and YSLEER as CDR2. Inclusive of the bounding cysteine and phenylalanine, the CDR3 is 16 residues long. Kept here is only the CDR3 DNA, which spans 48 bases and is read in frame from base 1.

The chain joins TRBV4-3 to TRBJ2-5, with TRBD2 tentatively as D gene (7 bases match). The material sequenced was PBMCs, taken at disease progression, from a patient treated with ibrutinib. The source is a human donor with chronic lymphocytic leukemia. For the CDR3, the sequence is CASSQDLGGAAGTQYF. The nucleotide sequence reads TGCGCCAGCAGCCAAGACTTGGGGGGGGCTGCGGGGACCCAGTACTTC.